The 32 T cell receptor beta chains in this list originate from one sample, sequenced in a study of T-cell memory formation after mild COVID-19. TCRdb itself ran the 5' RACE reads through MiXCR, one entry per CDR3 protein. Of some 290,000 distinct CDR3 sequences listed, under 20% are singletons. Sequencing was done on a sample of PBMCs or a T cell subset sorted from them (not recorded which). The source is a man between 18 and 29 years old who had mild COVID-19 (a few samples of this study predate the infection). Cell type and time point are not known.

This chain joins TRBV5-1 and TRBJ1-1; no clear D. Trimming removed 3 bases from V and 0 bases from J, with 15 bases in between. Germline lookup yields CDR1 SGHRS and CDR2 YFSETQ. This CDR3 region has 16 residues. The CDR3, as DNA: TGCGCCAGCAGCTCTACAGAAGGCTACATGAACACTGAAGCTTTCTTT. This codes for CASSSTEGYMNTEAFF.

This clonotype was seen a handful of times. This chain links TRBV4-1 with TRBJ2-5, with 7 bases identical to TRBD2. CDR1 and CDR2 from the germline V gene are MGHRA and YSYEKL. J lost 1 base, V lost 1 base, and 3 bases had no gene match. The CDR3 runs 15 residues. The CDR3 spells CASSQVGGSQETQYF. CDR3 bases: TGCGCCAGCAGCCAAGTGGGGGGGAGCCAAGAGACCCAGTACTTC.

The chain joins TRBV5-1 to TRBJ2-2, with TRBD1 identical over 8 bases. The germline V gene encodes CDR1 SGHRS and CDR2 YFSETQ. The CDR3 sequence is 15 residues long. V lost 3 bases, J lost 7 bases, and 8 bases stayed unmatched. The CDR3 sequence is CASSWQGALGGELFF. The CDR3, as DNA: TGCGCCAGCAGCTGGCAGGGGGCGCTTGGCGGGGAGCTGTTTTTT.

V is TRBV5-1 and J is TRBJ2-1; no firm D call. The ends were cut back, 1 base at V and 8 bases at J, with 13 bases in the middle. CDR3 size: 14 residues. Germline values: CDR1 SGHRS, CDR2 YFSETQ. The CDR3 region has the DNA TGCGCCAGCAGCTTGCCCGAGAATGAGTATGAGCAGTTCTTC. Protein: CASSLPENEYEQFF.

The V call is TRBV9, the J call TRBJ1-4; 10 nucleotides agree with TRBD1. There are 15 residues in the CDR3. The V segment lost 3 bases and the J segment 8 bases; nucleotides outside the gene matches: 7. Germline assignment: CDR1 SGDLS and CDR2 YYNGEE. CDR3 sequence (DNA): TGTGCCAGCAGCGCTGGACAGGGGGAGACAGAAAAACTGTTTTTT. It translates to CASSAGQGETEKLFF.

This clonotype was counted only a few times. The chain links TRBV7-2 to TRBJ2-2; perhaps D is TRBD1 or TRBD2 (5 bases each). The germline V gene has CDR1 SGHTA and CDR2 FQGNSA. Trimming cost V 5 bases and J 2 bases, with 6 bases left between them. The length of the CDR3 is 13 residues. As DNA, the CDR3 is TGTGCCAGCAGCGGGGACAACACCGGGGAGCTGTTTTTT. This encodes CASSGDNTGELFF.

The chain couples TRBV23-1 to TRBJ2-3, with a weak D call TRBD2 (5 bases). TRBV23-1 carries the ORF label, with uncertain function. This CDR3 comprises 12 residues. V was pared by 4 bases and J by 4 bases, with 6 bases between. CDR3 amino acids: CASSRTSDTQYF. DNA of the CDR3: TGCGCCAGCAGTCGGACTTCAGATACGCAGTATTTT.

The table lists this clonotype with many counts. The chain combines TRBV20-1 with TRBJ2-3; 10 positions match TRBD2. CDR3 size: 18 residues. Germline-derived CDR1 and CDR2 are DFQATT and SNEGSKA (reference sequence). V shed 3 bases and J 4 bases; nucleotides not matched to a gene: 16. CDR3 DNA sequence: TGCAGTGCTAGGGTTGCCCAGCGGGGGGGCCAGTCTGCAGATACGCAGTATTTT. Protein sequence: CSARVAQRGGQSADTQYF.

This clonotype was counted once. The V call is TRBV6-1, the J call TRBJ2-1; D might be TRBD2 (7 bases). The CDR3 contains 14 residues. The germline V gene encodes CDR1 MNHNS and CDR2 SASEGT. V shed 1 base and J shed 6 bases, with 10 bases lying between them. CDR3 DNA sequence: TGTGCCAGCAGTGAAGGGGGGGGGCGCAATGAGCAGTTCTTC. Translated, it gives CASSEGGGRNEQFF.

The V gene is TRBV12-3 or TRBV12-4, the J gene TRBJ1-5, with D possibly TRBD1 on 5 matching bases. The CDR3 is 14 residues long. V lost 6 bases and J 6 bases, leaving 15 bases between the germline ends. The CDR3 loop reads CASSPSQGRQPQHF. The CDR3 region has the DNA TGTGCCAGCAGCCCTAGCCAGGGACGTCAGCCCCAGCATTTT.

The CDR3 sequence is CASALGPPGNTIYF. The CDR3 bases are TGTGCCAGCGCCTTAGGACCCCCTGGAAACACCATATATTTT. This chain links TRBV7-9 with TRBJ1-3; D not certain. Germline-derived CDR1 and CDR2 are SEHNR and FQNEAQ (reference sequence). This CDR3 has 14 amino acids. V was shortened by 8 bases and J by 2 bases, with 13 bases between the two germline ends.

This chain joins TRBV20-1 and TRBJ1-4; the D is unclear. The CDR3 is 14 residues long. The germline V gene encodes CDR1 DFQATT and CDR2 SNEGSKA (reference sequence). Between the trimmed V and J ends, which lost 1 base and 7 bases, there was a span of 13 bases. CDR3 coding DNA: TGCAGTGCTAGAGGGACCATCCTCGGTGAAAAACTGTTTTTT. It codes for CSARGTILGEKLFF.

The chain joins TRBV20-1 to TRBJ2-5; TRBD2 might be the D (7 bases). Germline CDR1 reads DFQATT; CDR2 reads SNEGSKA (reference sequence). The CDR3 contains 16 residues. Deletions cut 0 bases from V and 4 bases from J, with 18 bases between. For the CDR3, the DNA is TGCAGTGCTAGAGATCCTAGGGGGGGCTTTAGAGAGACCCAGTACTTC. Residues: CSARDPRGGFRETQYF.

Ten or more counts support this clonotype. The chain employs TRBV5-1 and TRBJ2-1; no clear D gene. This CDR3 is 14 amino acids long. Germline loops: CDR1 SGHRS, CDR2 YFSETQ. V gave up 4 bases and J gave up 1 base, with 9 bases separating them. The CDR3 region is CASSPLGSYNEQFF. In DNA form, the CDR3 reads TGCGCCAGCAGCCCGCTAGGGTCCTACAATGAGCAGTTCTTC.

CDR3 nucleotides: TGTGCCAGCAGCAGGGTACAGGGTACCTATGGCTACACCTTC. Residues: CASSRVQGTYGYTF. The gene calls are TRBV3-1 and TRBJ1-2, with TRBD1 as a possible D gene (6 bases). Germline CDR1 and CDR2: LGHDT and YNNKEL (reference sequence). V gave up 5 bases and J gave up 4 bases, with 14 bases separating them. The CDR3 covers 14 residues.

This clonotype was seen only a few times. V is TRBV11-2 and J is TRBJ2-7, with D tentatively TRBD1 (5 bases). The CDR3 consists of 14 residues. Germline V lookup: CDR1 SGHAT, CDR2 FQNNGV. V lost 1 base and J lost 3, with 10 bases in between. The CDR3 here is CASSLGTGFYEQYV. CDR3 in DNA: TGTGCCAGCAGCTTAGGAACAGGATTCTACGAGCAGTACGTC.

This chain links TRBV6-1 with TRBJ1-1, with TRBD1 matching over 8 bases. The CDR3 contains 15 residues. Germline loops: CDR1 MNHNS, CDR2 SASEGT. V lost 4 bases to trimming and J lost 2 bases; unmatched junction nucleotides: 6. The CDR3 coding sequence is TGTGCCAGCAGTGTATCCCAGGGGGCCAACACTGAAGCTTTCTTT. Encoded protein: CASSVSQGANTEAFF.

The chain is built from TRBV4-1 and TRBJ2-2; D not certain. The CDR3 contains 14 residues. Germline V gene data show CDR1 as MGHRA and CDR2 as YSYEKL. V was shortened by 0 bases and J by 6 bases, with 8 bases between the two germline ends. Here the CDR3 DNA reads TGCGCCAGCAGCCAAGATCGAAGGGCCGGGGAGCTGTTTTTT. It encodes CASSQDRRAGELFF.

The chain recombines TRBV5-1 with TRBJ1-1; D remains unclear. CDR3 length: 13 residues. The V gene's germline CDR1 is SGHRS and CDR2 YFSETQ. Deletions cut 3 bases from V and 5 bases from J, with 11 bases between. DNA for the CDR3: TGCGCCAGCAGCTCACTATTTGAGACTGAAGCTTTCTTT. It specifies CASSSLFETEAFF.

J is TRBJ2-7 and V is TRBV27; 8 positions match TRBD2. The CDR3 is made up of 13 amino acids. The germline CDR1 and CDR2 sequences are MNHEY and SMNVEV (reference sequence). The V segment lost 4 bases and the J segment 4 bases; nucleotides outside the gene matches: 3. The CDR3 nucleotides are TGTGCCAGCAGTTCGGGGGGGGGTTACGAGCAGTACGTC. Its translation: CASSSGGGYEQYV.

The rearrangement joins TRBV6-2 or TRBV6-3 to TRBJ2-1; no reliable D call. Germline CDR1 is MNHEY and CDR2 is SVGEGT. The V gene lost 2 bases and the J gene lost 10 bases, with 9 bases spanning the gap. The CDR3 sequence is 12 residues long. The CDR3 bases are TGTGCCAGCAGTTACGTCCGGGTGGAGCAGTTCTTC. Protein sequence: CASSYVRVEQFF.

This clonotype was counted only a few times. V is TRBV7-2 and J is TRBJ1-5; 7 bases are shared with TRBD1. The CDR3 sequence is 14 residues long. V dropped 5 bases and J dropped 3; count of bases not matched to a gene: 4. Germline-derived CDR1 and CDR2 are SGHTA and FQGNSA. CDR3 nucleotides: TGTGCCAGCAGCCTGACAGGGTACAATCAGCCCCAGCATTTT. It specifies CASSLTGYNQPQHF.

CDR3 DNA sequence: TGCGCCAGCAGCTCCCGCCGCCCAAGCACAGATACGCAGTATTTT. This translates into CASSSRRPSTDTQYF. The rearrangement uses TRBV5-1 and TRBJ2-3; no clear D. There are 15 residues in the CDR3. Per the germline V gene, CDR1 is SGHRS and CDR2 is YFSETQ. V was trimmed by 3 bases and J by 0 bases, leaving 11 bases between them.

The chain carries TRBV6-6 and TRBJ1-4; D gene uncertain. This CDR3 spans 15 amino acids. V gave up 7 bases and J gave up 8 bases, with 20 bases separating them. From germline, CDR1 is MNHNY and CDR2 SVGAGI (reference sequence). CDR3 sequence reads: CASTLQAGAGEKLFF. CDR3 in DNA: TGTGCCAGCACTCTCCAAGCAGGCGCGGGAGAAAAACTGTTTTTT.

The DNA of the CDR3 is TGCGCCAGCAGCTTGGAGGTGGGCAGCTATGGCTACACCTTC. Translation: CASSLEVGSYGYTF. The genes are TRBV5-1 and TRBJ1-2; D not certain. Trimming pared 0 bases from V and 4 bases from J, leaving 10 bases between. CDR1 is SGHRS, CDR2 YFSETQ, per germline. The CDR3 sequence is 14 residues long.

In this sample, this clonotype turned up a few times. The chain is built from TRBV5-5 and TRBJ2-1; no clear D. CDR1 and CDR2 from the germline V gene are SGHKS and YYEKEE (reference sequence). V lost 3 bases to trimming and J lost 0 bases, with 10 bases between them. The CDR3 is made up of 15 amino acids. As DNA, the CDR3 is TGTGCCAGCAGCTGGTCAGAGGCCTCCTACAATGAGCAGTTCTTC. Its protein is CASSWSEASYNEQFF.

The chain uses TRBV19 and TRBJ1-2, with D perhaps TRBD1 (6 bases). This CDR3 contains 14 residues. Trimming left V 5 bases short and J 2 bases short, with 12 bases between. In germline, CDR1 is LNHDA, CDR2 SQIVND (reference sequence). CDR3 sequence reads: CASSHRERNYGYTF. CDR3 DNA sequence: TGTGCCAGTAGTCACAGGGAGAGAAACTATGGCTACACCTTC. Drawing the rest from reference TRBV19 and TRBJ1-2, the complete variable domain is DGGITQSPKYLFRKEGQNVTLSCEQNLNHDAMYWYRQDPGQGLRLIYYSQIVNDFQKGDIAEGYSVSREKKESFPLTVTSAQKNPTAFYLCASSHRERNYGYTFGSGTRLTVV.

This clonotype was detected a few times. The chain carries TRBV7-2 and TRBJ2-2; D possibly matches TRBD1 or TRBD2 (5 bases each). Trimming stripped 2 bases from V and 7 bases from J, with 8 bases between. Germline-derived CDR1 and CDR2 are SGHTA and FQGNSA. The CDR3 consists of 13 residues. For the CDR3, the DNA is TGTGCCAGCAGCTTAAGGGACCTCGGGGAGCTGTTTTTT. This sequence encodes CASSLRDLGELFF.

This clonotype was counted only a few times. CDR3 in amino acids: CASSFDSDRDASYNSPLHF. The CDR3 DNA is TGCGCCAGCAGCTTCGACTCAGACAGGGATGCCTCCTATAATTCACCCCTCCACTTT. The rearrangement links TRBV5-1 to TRBJ1-6, with 7 bases identical to TRBD1. The CDR3 runs 19 residues. V lost 2 bases and J lost 0; bases outside the gene matches: 11. Germline-derived CDR1 and CDR2 are SGHRS and YFSETQ.

The rearrangement links TRBV6-2 or TRBV6-3 to TRBJ2-1; 8 nucleotides align to TRBD1. The J segment lost 9 bases and the V segment lost 2 bases, leaving 12 bases of the junction unmatched. Germline V gene lookup returns CDR1 MNHEY and CDR2 SVGEGT. There are 16 residues in the CDR3. The CDR3 sequence is CASSYDVRGPPGEQFF. DNA for the CDR3: TGTGCCAGCAGTTACGACGTCAGGGGGCCCCCCGGTGAGCAGTTCTTC.

The J gene is TRBJ2-2, the V gene TRBV6-5; D is ambiguous. CDR1 is MNHEY, CDR2 SVGAGI, per germline. V lost 5 bases and J 0 bases, leaving 10 bases between the germline ends. The CDR3 spans 15 residues. CDR3 residues: CASSRTNSNTGELFF. The CDR3 bases are TGTGCCAGCAGTCGCACAAATTCGAACACCGGGGAGCTGTTTTTT.

This chain's CDR3 is CASSFRGTEAFF. In DNA, the CDR3 is TGTGCCAGCAGTTTCAGGGGTACTGAAGCTTTCTTT. The V and J genes are TRBV28 and TRBJ1-1; possible D gene TRBD1, 6 bases. The CDR3 sequence is 12 residues long. Germline V gives CDR1 MDHEN, CDR2 SYDVKM. V gave up 3 bases and J gave up 5 bases, with 7 bases separating them.